This paragraph covers one TCR beta chain sequence. Its antigen is unknown. The data belong to a study of PD-L1 blockade in urothelial cancer. Study context: Between 0 and 3 prior chemotherapy regimens had been given to patients. Reported median T cell count for blood samples was 110,000 to 150,000. Study findings and constraints: Clonality of blood TCR below the median before treatment predicted better survival.

Generated by immunoSEQ multiplex PCR, the TCRdb table keeps only in-frame clones and is missing some. This sample yields more than 75,000 clones, of which more than 85% are seen a single time; approximately 9% belongs to the top ten. Germline values: CDR1 KGHSH, CDR2 LQKENI. This CDR3 has 13 amino acids. The V gene lost 6 bases and the J gene lost 2 bases, with 10 bases spanning the gap. The sample in question was PBMCs, obtained around atezolizumab (anti-PD-L1) treatment. The V gene is TRBV18, the J gene TRBJ2-5; D is perhaps TRBD1 (7 bases). The sequence derives from a man aged 55-75 years with urothelial cancer. The CDR3, as DNA: TGTGCCAGCTCTCAGGGGGGACAAGAGACCCAGTACTTC. This encodes CASSQGGQETQYF.